The entry below describes one TCR beta chain. This clonotype was detected ten times or more. Its antigen specificity is not known. Base qualities were left out, and no much larger clone turns up one base away. The data were taken from a study of regulatory T cells in long-lasting Graves disease (dated by TCRdb to the early 2020s). Notes on the research overall: Patients with newly diagnosed Graves' disease had been on antithyroid drugs for under 3 months. Peripheral blood TCR sequencing and RNA sequencing compared persistent Graves' disease patients with newly diagnosed Graves' disease patients. The study took place in China and was registered as a clinical trial. A total of some 35 samples underwent TCR sequencing, from about 13 patients with persistent Graves' disease and about 20 patients with newly diagnosed Graves' disease.

The study at large found these results: As a limitation, the authors acknowledged that the small sample size may reduce accuracy. Compared with newly diagnosed patients, patients with persistent Graves' disease had lower TCR Shannon entropy and fewer highly expanded clones, which suggests clonal expansion. Only the TCR beta chain was sequenced and analyzed. Patients with persistent disease shared more public clonotypes (about 2,500) than newly diagnosed patients did (more than 900). Only peripheral blood was studied, because thyroid tissue, the primary lesion, was inaccessible. TRBV28, TRBJ1-2 and TRBJ2-5 were preferentially used in persistent disease, while TRBV20-1 and TRBJ2-1 were favored in newly diagnosed disease.

Library preparation employed multiplex PCR. The data were produced on an Illumina HiSeq 4000. iRepertoire HTBI primers and Arm-PCR amplification of CDR3 regions were used to construct TCR beta libraries. Before sequencing, the PCR products went through gel purification. The source study handled its data this way. Gene usage analysis of CDR3 amino acid clonotypes relied on the approximately 60 TRBV and about 15 TRBJ segments identified across samples. COPE and FqMerger were used to merge the filtered high-quality paired reads into contigs. Contigs were aligned with BLAST to IMGT TRBV, TRBD and TRBJ reference genes, and CDR3 was defined per IMGT. Any clonotype with a frequency above 0.1% was classified as a highly expanded clone. Repertoire diversity was measured by Shannon entropy, and V-J evenness by the Gini coefficient. Public clonotypes were defined as clonotypes shared by more than one individual. TCRdb reprocessing: public reads trimmed at Q25 with fastp, clones called with MiXCR, in-frame beta chains kept. A single entry per CDR3 protein holds the most common genes and DNA from its merged rows. The V and J calls and clone size come from TCRdb's table, not from the authors' own analysis. The sample has roughly 560,000 distinct CDR3 sequences on record, around 12% of them singletons. The ten largest clones represent roughly 8.2% of the sample.

Including cysteine and phenylalanine, the CDR3 has 16 amino acids. Of all the DNA, just the CDR3 is kept, 48 bases in frame from base 1. Based on the germline V gene, the CDR1 and CDR2 sequences are MNHEY and SVGAGI. Germline trimming amounts to 4 bases on V and 5 bases on J, with 10 as the count of junction bases outside the gene matches. Taken with the paper, the label for time point translates to: newly diagnosed GD, antithyroid drugs for less than 3 months. RNA was extracted from PBMCs in TRIzol for both TCR sequencing and RNA sequencing. The diagnosis of Graves' disease was made according to American Thyroid Association guidelines. The patients came from an endocrinology department in Xi'an, China. Each patient gave approximately 9.7 milliliters of peripheral blood, collected in an EDTA anticoagulant tube. PBMCs were isolated by Ficoll Paque Plus density gradient separation without further T cell sorting. An Agilent 2100 Bioanalyzer and agarose gel were used to check RNA quality, and a NanoDrop 2000 was used to measure RNA concentration.

Another study also made use of these data, one on T cells in Graves' hyperthyroidism and ophthalmopathy. Per the second study: A patient counted as having stable Graves' hyperthyroidism if no progression to ophthalmopathy occurred over 18 months of follow-up. The hyperthyroidism patients were between 18 and 65 years old and newly diagnosed, with a disease duration of less than 2 months. Any patient with an uncontrolled infection, another autoimmune disease, pregnancy or lactation was excluded. Diagnoses were established on the basis of clinical symptoms, serum thyroxine and TRAb, thyroid ultrasound, and orbital computed tomography. For the first round of RT-PCR on the TCR CDR3, the HTBI primer set was used together with the Qiagen OneStep RT-PCR kit. Most expanded thyroid clonotypes (frequency above 0.001) were also detected in blood, suggesting blood repertoires may reflect thyroid immune responses. Ophthalmopathy was separated from stable hyperthyroidism by a 13 V-J signature model, with 87.88% sensitivity and about 81% specificity obtained in cross-validation and 80%/75% obtained in testing. In validation, the model predicted progression to ophthalmopathy with about 71% sensitivity and 72.22% specificity, a median of approximately 6.5 months before onset. A discovery cohort of roughly 96 patients, roughly 40 with Graves' ophthalmopathy and 57 with stable Graves' hyperthyroidism, was used to find distinguishing TCR V-J signatures. Prospective prediction of ophthalmopathy was tested in an independent validation cohort of approximately 18 hyperthyroidism patients and 15 to 17 patients who later progressed to ophthalmopathy. The 90 to 100 discovery patients were randomly split 7:3 into training and test sets. Thyroid tissue and blood T-cell repertoires from over 5 Graves' hyperthyroidism patients were also compared in the study. After sampling, hyperthyroidism patients received methimazole starting at 30 mg daily, and ophthalmopathy patients received high-dose intravenous methylprednisolone. The libraries were constructed in a second round of multiplex PCR and then size-selected and purified. Sequencing of the libraries was done on an Illumina HiSeq2000 using paired-end 100 bp reads. SOAPnuke was used to process the raw data, throwing out any read that contained adapters or uncalled bases, had a mean Phred below 15, or lacked an exact constant-primer or identifier match. COPE v1.2.5 was used to merge the high-quality paired reads, and each unique nucleotide sequence was defined as a clonotype. Clonotypes were aligned to IMGT TRBV, TRBD and TRBJ reference segments using MiTCR v1.1. The analysis was restricted to V-J combinations with a frequency above 0.0001, which together covered 99.2% of the repertoires. A TCS score was defined as the ratio between F50 (clonal expansion) and ExV (chaos), using BLOSUM62-based TCRdist between CDR3 peptides within each V-J. Welch's t-statistics and random forest reduced fewer than 600 V-J features to roughly 13, which were used in a naive Bayes classifier (R e1071). No statistical method was used to fix the sample size in advance, and group allocation was not hidden from the investigators. TCR Vbeta CDR3 sequencing of 120 to 150 peripheral blood samples (roughly 41 ophthalmopathy, 75 or so hyperthyroidism and roughly 17 progressor patients) is reported in the paper.

The sequence was collected from a woman under 40 with Graves disease. Donor details come from another sample of the same person, matched by shared clones. Sequences were derived from peripheral blood mononuclear cells (PBMCs), sampled at new diagnosis, from a patient treated with antithyroid drugs. The rearranged segments are TRBV6-5 and TRBJ1-2; TRBD1 agrees with 10 junctional bases. This receptor carries the CDR3 CASSSPGTGDPYGYTF. Here is the DNA: TGTGCCAGCAGTTCCCCGGGGACAGGGGACCCTTATGGCTACACCTTC.